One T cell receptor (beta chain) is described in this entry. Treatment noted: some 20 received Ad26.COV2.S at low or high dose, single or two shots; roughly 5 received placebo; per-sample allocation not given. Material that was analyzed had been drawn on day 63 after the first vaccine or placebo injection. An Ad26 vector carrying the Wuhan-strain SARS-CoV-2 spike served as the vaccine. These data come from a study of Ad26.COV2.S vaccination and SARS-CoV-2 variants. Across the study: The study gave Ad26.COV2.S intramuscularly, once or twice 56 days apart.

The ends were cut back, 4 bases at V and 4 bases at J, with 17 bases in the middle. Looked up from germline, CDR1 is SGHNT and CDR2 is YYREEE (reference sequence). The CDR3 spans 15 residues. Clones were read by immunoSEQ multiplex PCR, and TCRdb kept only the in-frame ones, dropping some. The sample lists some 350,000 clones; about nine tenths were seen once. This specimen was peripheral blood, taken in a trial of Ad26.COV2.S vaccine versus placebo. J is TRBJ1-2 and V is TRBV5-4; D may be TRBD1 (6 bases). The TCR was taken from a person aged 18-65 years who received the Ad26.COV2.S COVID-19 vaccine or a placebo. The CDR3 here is CASSARSGQTYGYTF. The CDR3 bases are TGTGCCAGCAGCGCCAGGAGCGGACAGACCTATGGCTACACCTTC.